One and the same sample provided the 3 T cell receptor beta chains below, sequenced in a study of CD8+ T cells in alopecia areata. The authors extracted RNA and reverse transcribed it into cDNA as the sequencing template. Here immunoSEQ multiplex PCR was the method, and the copy in TCRdb shows in-frame clones only, minus some. The data contain about 160,000 clones, approximately 57% of them seen just once; the ten biggest clones take up more than 13%. Treatment noted: oral pan-JAK inhibitor, 5-10 mg twice daily. The sample in question was CD4+ T cells sorted from blood, obtained at week 24, from a patient treated with tofacitinib. These receptors came from a human donor with alopecia areata.

The CDR3 protein is CASARDQPQHF. The CDR3 nucleotides are TGTGCCAGTGCCCGGGATCAGCCCCAGCATTTT. The chain carries TRBV2 and TRBJ1-5; D call uncertain. This CDR3 comprises 11 residues. The germline V gene has CDR1 SNHLY and CDR2 FYNNEI. Trimming shortened V by 9 bases and J by 5 bases, and 8 bases separated the two germline ends.

In the case of this clone: The same CDR3 also results from other DNA sequences found in this sample. V gene TRBV29-1 combines with J gene TRBJ2-3; maybe TRBD2 (6 bases). The CDR3 is 13 residues long. The germline CDR1 and CDR2 sequences are SQVTM and ANQGSEA. The V gene lost 6 bases and the J gene lost 3 bases, with 13 bases spanning the gap. The CDR3 coding sequence is TGCAGCGTGGAGGGCAGATATACAGATACGCAGTATTTT. Its protein product is CSVEGRYTDTQYF.

The J gene is TRBJ1-6, the V gene TRBV5-1, with D possibly TRBD1 on 6 matching bases. CDR3 length: 15 amino acids. CDR1 is SGHRS, CDR2 YFSETQ, per germline. The V and J ends lost 0 bases and 14 bases respectively, with 18 bases between them. The CDR3: CASSLASGASAALHF. Here the CDR3 DNA reads TGCGCCAGCAGCTTGGCGTCAGGGGCCTCAGCGGCCCTCCACTTT. The whole variable domain, filled in from reference TRBV5-1 and TRBJ1-6, reads KAGVTQTPRYLIKTRGQQVTLSCSPISGHRSVSWYQQTPGQGLQFLFEYFSETQRNKGNFPGRFSGRQFSNSRSEMNVSTLELGDSALYLCASSLASGASAALHFGNGTRLTVT.